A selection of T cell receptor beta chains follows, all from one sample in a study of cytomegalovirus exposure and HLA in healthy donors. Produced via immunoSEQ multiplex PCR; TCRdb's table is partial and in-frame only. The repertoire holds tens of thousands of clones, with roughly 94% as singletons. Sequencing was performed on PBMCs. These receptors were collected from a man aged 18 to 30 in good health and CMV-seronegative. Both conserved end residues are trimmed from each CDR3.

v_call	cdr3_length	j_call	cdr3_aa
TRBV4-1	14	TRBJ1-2	ASSQDRSGWGYGYT
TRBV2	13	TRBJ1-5	ASSDLDRSNQPQH
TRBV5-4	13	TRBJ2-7	ASSLDGGSSGEQY
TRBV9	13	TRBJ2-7	ASSLAGETSYEQY
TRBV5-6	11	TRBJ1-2	ASSRTGGEGYT
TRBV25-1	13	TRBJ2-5	ASSEEGQIQETQY
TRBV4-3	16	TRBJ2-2	ASSHLPGQGAYTGELF
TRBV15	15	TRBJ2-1	ATSGWGTSGSYNEQF
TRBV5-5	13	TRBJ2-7	ASSLAGLAAYEQY
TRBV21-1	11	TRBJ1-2	ASSTRQGTGYT
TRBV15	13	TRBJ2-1	ATSRSLGSDNEQF
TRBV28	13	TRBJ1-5	ASSDLDRSDQPQH
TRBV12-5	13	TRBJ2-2	ASGLGQGGVGELF
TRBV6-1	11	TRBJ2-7	ASFRDSSYEQY
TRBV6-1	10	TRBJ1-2	ASSTGVYGYT
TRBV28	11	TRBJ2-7	ASSLVGSYEQY
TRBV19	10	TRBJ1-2	ASSPQGGGYT
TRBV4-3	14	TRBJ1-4	ASSQEEVGWGEKLF
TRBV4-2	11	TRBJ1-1	ASSQDGRTEAF
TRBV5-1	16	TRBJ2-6	ASSTGGQFASGANVLT
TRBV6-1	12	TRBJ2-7	ASSEDWRGYEQY
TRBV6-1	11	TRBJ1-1	ASRGQGGTEAF
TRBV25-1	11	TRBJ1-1	ASSVTGLFDAF
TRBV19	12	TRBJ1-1	ASSIISAGTEAF
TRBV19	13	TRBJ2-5	ASSMGGVVQETQY